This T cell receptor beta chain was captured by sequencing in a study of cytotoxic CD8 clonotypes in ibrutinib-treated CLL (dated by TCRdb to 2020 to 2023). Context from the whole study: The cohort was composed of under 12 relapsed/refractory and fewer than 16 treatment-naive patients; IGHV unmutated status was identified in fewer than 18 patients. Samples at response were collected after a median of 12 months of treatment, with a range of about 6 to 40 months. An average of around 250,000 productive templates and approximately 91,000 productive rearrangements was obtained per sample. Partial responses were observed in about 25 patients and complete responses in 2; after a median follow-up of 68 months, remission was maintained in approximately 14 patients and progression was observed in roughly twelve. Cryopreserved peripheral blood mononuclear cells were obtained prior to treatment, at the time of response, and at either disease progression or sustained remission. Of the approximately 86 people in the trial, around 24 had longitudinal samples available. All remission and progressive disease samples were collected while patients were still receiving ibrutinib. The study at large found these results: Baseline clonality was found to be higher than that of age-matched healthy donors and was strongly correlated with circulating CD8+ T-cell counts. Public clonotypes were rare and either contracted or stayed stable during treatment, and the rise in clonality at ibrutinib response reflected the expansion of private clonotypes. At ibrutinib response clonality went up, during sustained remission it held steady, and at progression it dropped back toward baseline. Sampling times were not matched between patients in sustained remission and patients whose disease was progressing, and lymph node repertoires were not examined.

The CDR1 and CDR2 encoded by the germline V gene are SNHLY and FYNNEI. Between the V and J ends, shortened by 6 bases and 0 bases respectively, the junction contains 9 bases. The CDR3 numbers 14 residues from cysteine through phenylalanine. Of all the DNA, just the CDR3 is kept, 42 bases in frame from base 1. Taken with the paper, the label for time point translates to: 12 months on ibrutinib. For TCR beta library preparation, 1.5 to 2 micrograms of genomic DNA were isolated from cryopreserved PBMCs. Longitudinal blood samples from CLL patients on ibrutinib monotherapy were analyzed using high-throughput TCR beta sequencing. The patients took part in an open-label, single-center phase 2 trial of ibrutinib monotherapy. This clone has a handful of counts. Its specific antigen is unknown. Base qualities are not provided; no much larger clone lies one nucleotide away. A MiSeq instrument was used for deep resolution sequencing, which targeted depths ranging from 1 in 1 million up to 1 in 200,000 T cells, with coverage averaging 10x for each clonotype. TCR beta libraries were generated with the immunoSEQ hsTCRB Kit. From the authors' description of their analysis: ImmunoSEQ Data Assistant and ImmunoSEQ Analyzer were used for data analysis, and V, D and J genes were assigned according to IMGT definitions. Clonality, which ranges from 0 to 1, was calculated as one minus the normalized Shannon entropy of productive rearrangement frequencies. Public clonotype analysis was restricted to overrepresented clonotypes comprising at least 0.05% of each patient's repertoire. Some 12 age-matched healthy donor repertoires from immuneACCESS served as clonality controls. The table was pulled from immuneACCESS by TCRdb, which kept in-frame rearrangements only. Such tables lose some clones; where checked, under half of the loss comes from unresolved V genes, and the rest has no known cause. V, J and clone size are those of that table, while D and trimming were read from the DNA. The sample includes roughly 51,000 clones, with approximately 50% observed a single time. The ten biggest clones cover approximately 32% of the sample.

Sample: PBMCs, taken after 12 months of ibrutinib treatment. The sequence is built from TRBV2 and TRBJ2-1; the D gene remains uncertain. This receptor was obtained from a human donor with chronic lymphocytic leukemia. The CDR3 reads CASSSSSSYNEQFF. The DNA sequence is TGTGCCAGCAGCTCTTCTAGCTCCTACAATGAGCAGTTCTTC.